Given below is one T cell receptor beta chain in context. Its antigen remains unidentified. This may stem from a read error, because a much larger clone lies one nucleotide away. Per germline, CDR1 SGHVS and CDR2 FQNEAQ. V lost 1 base and J lost 5; bases outside the gene matches: 5. The CDR3 covers 16 residues. After constant-region reverse-primer amplification, full-length variable regions underwent semi-nested PCR with Nested Universal Primer A. TCRdb reprocessed the 5' RACE reads with MiXCR, giving one entry per CDR3 protein. The sample lists tens of thousands of distinct CDR3 sequences, approximately 26% occurring once. Treg sorting used a CD4+CD25+CD127-/low gate. Regarding the study as a whole: The TCR gene usage of tumor memory CD4+ T cells clustered together with blood and lymph node memory CD4+ cells and with lymph node naive CD4+ cells. Tumor Treg TCRs overlapped most with tumor naive CD4+ cells.

The clonotype comes from a female donor with breast cancer. The sequenced sample was tumor-infiltrating Tregs sorted from the breast tumor. The chain recombines TRBV7-8 with TRBJ2-1; 10 bases fit TRBD2. CDR3 DNA: TGTGCCAGCAGCTTAGGACTAGCGGGCAGCCACAATGAGCAGTTCTTC. As protein: CASSLGLAGSHNEQFF.